This TCR beta chain emerged from a study of blood T cell repertoires in COVID-19. The germline CDR1 and CDR2 sequences are LNHDA and SQIVND (reference sequence). This CDR3 is 16 amino acids long. The V and J ends lost 6 bases and 0 bases, in that order; junction bases with no gene match: 6. Repertoires were generated with immunoSEQ multiplex PCR, while TCRdb's copy carries only in-frame clones and drops some. In the table there are fewer than 200,000 clones, 80% to 90% of which are singletons. Sequencing input: peripheral blood. This chain joins TRBV19 and TRBJ1-3; 9 nucleotides line up with TRBD1. The receptor's source is a man aged 45-65 years with active or convalescent COVID-19. The CDR3 protein is CASRRQGDSSGNTIYF. CDR3 DNA: TGTGCCAGTAGGCGACAGGGGGACAGCTCTGGAAACACCATATATTTT.